Listed here is a single T cell receptor (beta chain). Its antigen remains unidentified. The CDR3 has 16 amino acids. V gave up 0 bases and J gave up 7 bases; unmatched junction bases: 11. The germline V gene encodes CDR1 LNHDA and CDR2 SQIVND (reference sequence). This specimen comes from a study of cytomegalovirus exposure and HLA in healthy donors. This PCR relied on a set of 60 Vbeta primers and 13 Jbeta primers. TCRdb's copy holds only in-frame clones and misses some; the assay was immunoSEQ multiplex PCR. Of over 200,000 clones in the sample, approximately 80% were seen once. Study-wide results and limits: Later work associated fewer than 20,000 TCR beta sequences with HLA alleles at 0.05 false discovery rate.

Healthy bone marrow donors made up the donor group. Sequencing was performed on PBMCs. The chain carries TRBV19 and TRBJ1-1; 7 bases align to TRBD1. The source is a woman aged 40 to 55 in good health and CMV-seronegative. CDR3 residues: CASSIDPGTADFEAFF. The CDR3 DNA sequence: TGTGCCAGTAGTATAGATCCAGGGACAGCCGACTTTGAAGCTTTCTTT.